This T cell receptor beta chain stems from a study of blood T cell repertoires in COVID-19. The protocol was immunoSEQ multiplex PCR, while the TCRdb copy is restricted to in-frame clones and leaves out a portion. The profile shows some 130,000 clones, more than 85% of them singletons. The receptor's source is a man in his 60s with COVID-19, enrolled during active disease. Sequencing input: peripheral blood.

CDR3 region: CASSRGRGNTIYF. The CDR3 DNA is TGTGCCAGCAGCAGGGGGCGTGGAAACACCATATATTTT. The rearrangement uses TRBV7-8 and TRBJ1-3; 7 bases align to TRBD1. The CDR3 length is 13 residues. V was pared by 5 bases and J by 3 bases, with 1 base of the junction left unmatched. Germline CDR1 reads SGHVS; CDR2 reads FQNEAQ.